The 21 T cell receptor beta chains below all came from one sample that was sequenced in a study of CD8+ T cells in alopecia areata. As the sequencing template, cDNA was produced by extracting RNA and reverse transcribing it. Profiling relied on immunoSEQ multiplex PCR, and the TCRdb table lists in-frame clones only, not all of them. Listed for the sample are around 20,000 clones, none seen a single time. Pooled cells of cutaneous lymph node origin were sorted on CD4, CD8alpha, NKG2D, NKG2ACE and other markers. Sequencing was performed on CD8+ T cells sorted from a lymph node. These receptors were obtained from a C3H/HeJ mouse with alopecia areata. The strain is characterized by the MHC haplotype H2-k.

Note on this clone: Genes and germline are mouse. The read terminates 4 residues ahead of where the CDR3 ends, so the germline J gene completes it. This chain connects TRBV13-2 to TRBJ1-1, with TRBD1 matching 8 bases. In germline, CDR1 is NNHNN, CDR2 SYGAGS (reference sequence). The CDR3 consists of 15 residues. V was clipped by 2 bases and J by 3 bases; unmatched bases: 6. CDR3 bases read: TGTGCCAGCGGTGACCTGGTACAGGGGGACACA. Its translation: CASGDLVQGDT. The whole CDR3 protein reads CASGDLVQGDTEVFF.

This clone was found many times. Gene names and germline match the mouse. The read gets to within 4 residues of the CDR3 end, and the germline J gene fills in the rest. The chain recombines TRBV13-3 with TRBJ2-5; 7 bases are shared with TRBD1. The germline CDR1 and CDR2 sequences are NNHDY and SYVADS. The CDR3 spans 15 residues. V lost 4 bases and J lost 0; bases outside the gene matches: 5. This CDR3 is CASSRDSLNQDTQYF. CDR3 DNA, as far as it was read: TGTGCCAGCAGTCGGGACAGCCTTAACCAAGAC.

This clone was detected many times. The gene names here belong to mouse. The missing CDR3 end, 4 residues past where the read stops, is filled in from the germline J gene. This chain joins TRBV5 and TRBJ1-1; possibly TRBD1 for D (5 bases). The germline V gene encodes CDR1 LGHNA and CDR2 YNLKQL (reference sequence). This CDR3 has 13 residues. The CDR3 protein is CASSQDWGGEVFF. The CDR3 bases that were read are TGTGCCAGCAGCCAAGATTGGGGGGGA.

Only a few counts were recorded for this clone. Gene names are the mouse ones. The observed sequence ends 4 residues before the CDR3 terminus, with the missing tail filled in from the germline J gene. J is TRBJ2-2 and V is TRBV1; 12 bases align to TRBD2. The CDR3 runs 15 residues. Trimming took 1 base from V and 6 from J; bases not matched to a gene: 0. Germline loops: CDR1 NSQYPW, CDR2 LRSPGD (reference sequence). CDR3 DNA, as far as it was read: TGCACCTGCAGTGCAGGACTGGGGGGGCCCGGG. Translation: CTCSAGLGGPG. The complete CDR3 protein is CTCSAGLGGPGQLYF.

Of note for this clone: Germline and genes: mouse. Read sequence stops 4 residues before the CDR3 end, and the germline J gene provides the missing end. The V gene is TRBV13-2, the J gene TRBJ1-4; D is undetermined. This CDR3 region has 13 residues. The germline V gene has CDR1 NNHNN and CDR2 SYGAGS (reference sequence). The CDR3 bases that were read are TGTGCCAGCGGTGATGCACACCCCGAA. It specifies CASGDAHPE. The CDR3 as a whole reads CASGDAHPERLFF.

As to this clone: Germline and genes here are mouse. The read falls 4 residues short of the CDR3 end, and the missing part is taken from the germline J gene. The genes are TRBV1 and TRBJ2-5, with 8 bases that match TRBD2. This CDR3 region has 13 residues. CDR1 and CDR2 from the germline V gene are NSQYPW and LRSPGD (reference sequence). The covered CDR3 bases are TGCACCTGCAGTGCACTGGGGGGAGAC. It encodes CTCSALGGD. The CDR3, in full, reads CTCSALGGDTQYF.

This clone was observed many times. Genes and germline are mouse. The observed sequence ends 4 residues before the CDR3 terminus, with the missing tail filled in from the germline J gene. This sequence joins TRBV13-3 and TRBJ2-7; 8 bases line up with TRBD2. After removal of 6 bases from V and 3 bases from J, the junction contained 2 bases not matched to a gene. Germline CDR1 NNHDY, CDR2 SYVADS. The CDR3 runs to 12 residues. The part of the CDR3 DNA that was read is TGTGCCAGCATGCTGGGGGGCTAT. Amino acid sequence: CASMLGGY. From start to end, the CDR3 is CASMLGGYEQYF.

A note on this clone: Genes here carry mouse names. The read finishes 4 residues shy of the CDR3 end, and the germline J gene is used to complete it. The chain recombines TRBV13-1 with TRBJ2-1, with D perhaps matching TRBD1 (6 bases). V lost 6 bases to trimming and J lost 1 base, with 11 bases between them. The CDR3 spans 14 residues. The germline V gene has CDR1 NSHNY and CDR2 SYGAGN. Partial CDR3 DNA: TGTGCCAGCACATTGCAGGGGAACTATGCT. It codes for CASTLQGNYA. The full CDR3 is CASTLQGNYAEQFF.

This clone has ten or more counts. The listed genes are named as in mouse. The missing CDR3 end, 4 residues past where the read stops, is filled in from the germline J gene. The chain combines TRBV29 with TRBJ2-7; 11 nucleotides align to TRBD1. The junction had 1 base not matched to a gene; V was cut back by 3 bases and J by 3 bases. CDR3 length equals 14 residues. Germline loops: CDR1 MSHET, CDR2 SYDVDS. Incomplete CDR3 DNA: TGTGCTAGCAGTTTGGGGACAGGGGGCTAT. Its translation is CASSLGTGGY. The full CDR3 protein is CASSLGTGGYEQYF.

A word on this clone: Gene names and germline refer to mouse. The read gets to within 4 residues of the CDR3 end, and the germline J gene fills in the rest. This rearrangement joins TRBV1 to TRBJ2-4; TRBD2 matches at 14 bases. V dropped 0 bases and J dropped 0; count of bases not matched to a gene: 11. Germline CDR1 is NSQYPW and CDR2 is LRSPGD (reference sequence). This CDR3 is built from 21 residues. CDR3 DNA, as far as it was read: TGCACCTGCAGTGCAGATCCGGGACTGGGGGGGCGCAGGGGTAGTCAAAAC. Translation: CTCSADPGLGGRRGSQN. The full CDR3 sequence reads CTCSADPGLGGRRGSQNTLYF.

A remark on this clone: Mouse gene names apply. The DNA read from the CDR3 is TGCACCTGCAGTGCAGAGGGCAGGGAC. It translates to CTCSAEGRD. The complete CDR3 reads CTCSAEGRDDYTF. The chain joins TRBV1 to TRBJ1-2; D is perhaps TRBD1 (5 bases). The sequenced fragment ends 4 residues before the CDR3 boundary, so the rest is inferred from the germline J gene. The CDR3 spans 13 residues. Per germline, CDR1 NSQYPW and CDR2 LRSPGD (reference sequence).

In regard to this clone: Gene names are the mouse ones. With the read ending 4 residues before the CDR3 end, the germline J gene is used to fill in that end. V usage is TRBV19 and J usage is TRBJ1-2; 12 bases are a match to TRBD1. The CDR3 length is 17 residues. Trimming removed 0 bases from V and 2 bases from J; junction bases left unmatched: 5. Germline CDR1 reads FNHDT; CDR2 reads SITEND (reference sequence). The chain's CDR3 is CASSIGDRGRGNSDYTF. The covered CDR3 bases are TGTGCCAGCAGTATAGGGGACAGGGGGCGCGGGAACTCC.

This clone has at least ten counts. Each gene name is a mouse one. The read ends 4 residues before the CDR3 terminus; that terminus is restored from the germline J gene. This rearrangement joins TRBV13-3 to TRBJ2-1; perhaps TRBD1 as D (5 bases). Trimming took off 2 bases at V and 0 bases at J, with 9 bases between the two ends. This CDR3 has 15 amino acids. Per germline, CDR1 NNHDY and CDR2 SYVADS. CDR3: CASSDRAGNYAEQFF. The covered CDR3 bases are TGTGCCAGCAGTGACAGGGCCGGTAACTATGCT.

This clone has only a few counts. Gene names and germline match the mouse. Sequencing ends 4 residues short of the CDR3 end; the germline J gene provides the rest. V gene TRBV13-2 combines with J gene TRBJ2-5, with 8 bases that match TRBD2. Germline V gene data show CDR1 as NNHNN and CDR2 as SYGAGS (reference sequence). The CDR3 consists of 15 residues. The chain's CDR3 is CASGDLRLGGDTQYF. Partial CDR3 DNA: TGTGCCAGCGGTGATCTCCGGCTGGGGGGAGAC.

This clone was picked up a small number of times. The TCRdb protein fails to match the DNA translation at residue 13; the protein reported here was translated from the DNA. Here the gene names and germline are mouse. Sequencing ends 3 residues short of the CDR3 end; the germline J gene provides the rest. The chain combines TRBV5 with TRBJ1-3; 8 bases are shared with TRBD1. The ends lost 1 base at V and 0 bases at J; junction bases unmatched: 2. Germline V lookup: CDR1 LGHNA, CDR2 YNLKQL (reference sequence). The CDR3 extends over 16 amino acids. CDR3 residues: CASSQGTGGSGNTLYF. The sequenced part of the CDR3 DNA is TGTGCCAGCAGCCAAGGTACAGGGGGTTCTGGAAATACG.

A word on this clone: Gene names and germline match the mouse. The read gets to within 4 residues of the CDR3 end, and the germline J gene fills in the rest. The V call is TRBV16, the J call TRBJ2-3, with a weak D call TRBD2 (5 bases). The CDR3 extends over 15 amino acids. Germline V gene data show CDR1 as SGHSA and CDR2 as FRNQAP. Trimming removed 0 bases from V and 0 bases from J, with 7 bases in between. The covered CDR3 bases are TGTGCAAGCAGCTTAGAATCTGGGAGTGCAGAA. Its protein is CASSLESGSAE. The full CDR3 reads CASSLESGSAETLYF.

This clone appeared many times. Here the gene names and germline are mouse. The CDR3 end falls 4 residues outside the read, so it is completed with the germline J gene. The chain is built from TRBV13-2 and TRBJ2-7; TRBD1 matches 11 bases. The CDR3 extends over 14 amino acids. Per the germline V gene, CDR1 is NNHNN and CDR2 is SYGAGS (reference sequence). The CDR3 loop reads CASGDAGQGDEQYF. Partial CDR3 DNA: TGTGCCAGCGGTGATGCGGGACAGGGGGAT.

This clone came up many times. Gene and germline names: mouse. The observed sequence ends 4 residues before the CDR3 terminus, with the missing tail filled in from the germline J gene. The rearrangement uses TRBV1 and TRBJ2-2; maybe TRBD2 (6 bases). The length of the CDR3 is 15 residues. Per germline, CDR1 NSQYPW and CDR2 LRSPGD (reference sequence). Trimming cost V 0 bases and J 4 bases, with 9 bases left between them. The sequenced CDR3 bases are TGCACCTGCAGTGCAGACTGGGGAGGCACCGGG. Translation gives CTCSADWGGTG. In full, the CDR3 is CTCSADWGGTGQLYF.

In this sample, this clone turned up a few times. At residue 11, the translated DNA and the protein in TCRdb do not agree; the protein given here is derived from the DNA. The listed genes are named as in mouse. Sequencing ends 3 residues short of the CDR3 end; the germline J gene provides the rest. The chain employs TRBV1 and TRBJ1-3, with a tentative D call TRBD1 (6 bases). The V end lost 6 bases, the J end lost 2 bases, and 11 bases lay between the germline ends. In germline, CDR1 is NSQYPW, CDR2 LRSPGD (reference sequence). The CDR3 totals 14 residues. CDR3: CTCSTQGTGNTLYF. The CDR3 DNA, read in part, is TGCACCTGCAGCACTCAGGGGACTGGAAATACG.

This clone was observed many times. Germline and genes here are mouse. This CDR3 is CASSDAREVFF. The covered CDR3 bases are TGTGCCAGCAGTGATGCCAGA. The V call is TRBV13-1, the J call TRBJ1-1, with unresolved D. The read comes to an end 4 residues before the CDR3 does, leaving the germline J gene to fill in the end. CDR1 NSHNY and CDR2 SYGAGN come from the germline V gene. This CDR3 comprises 11 residues.

To note about this clone: These gene names are mouse names. Read coverage stops 4 residues before the CDR3 terminus; the germline J gene supplies the remainder. The chain joins TRBV19 to TRBJ2-7; TRBD1 agrees at 10 bases. J gave up 2 bases and V 5 bases, and 4 bases lay outside the gene matches. Germline loops: CDR1 FNHDT, CDR2 SITEND (reference sequence). CDR3 length: 14 residues. The CDR3 sequence: CASSPGTGAYEQYF. The CDR3 DNA, read in part, is TGTGCCAGCAGCCCCGGGACAGGGGCCTAT.